This T cell receptor (beta chain) is from a study of blood T cells in healthy people across ages. Primers used in a second PCR of about 6 to 11 cycles were a sample-barcoded 5' primer and a J-beta primer mix. Tags on each cDNA molecule came from a template-switch adaptor with 12 random nucleotides. One entry per CDR3 protein results from TCRdb running MiXCR on the 5' RACE reads. The sample yields nearly 800,000 distinct CDR3 sequences, approximately 25% seen once. Overall study findings and caveats: Getting older went along with TCR beta diversity per million T cells dropping roughly linearly. It was not possible, with unsorted PBMCs, to conclusively compare naive and antigen-experienced cells.

The table lists this clonotype with many counts. Its antigen is unidentified. The CDR3 is made up of 13 amino acids. Per germline, CDR1 SGHTA and CDR2 FQGNSA. Trimming removed 0 bases from V and 5 bases from J, with 5 bases in between. These same records also appear under a second study, on T cells of mothers and their children. From that paper: For each mother, over 9 million TCR beta CDR3 reads were obtained, and for each child, roughly 3.3 million.

V and J are TRBV7-2 and TRBJ2-1, with D uncertain. Sequencing used blood. The clonotype originates from a boy aged 10-17 years in good health. CDR3 in amino acids: CASSLAEDNEQFF. DNA of the CDR3: TGTGCCAGCAGCTTAGCCGAGGACAATGAGCAGTTCTTC.